A selection of T cell receptor beta chains follows, all from one sample in a study of blood T cell repertoires in COVID-19. The repertoire was sequenced with immunoSEQ multiplex PCR; TCRdb's copy has only in-frame clones and lacks some. Of roughly 140,000 clones in the sample, around 80% were seen once. The sample was peripheral blood. The origin of the receptors is a man aged 55-75 years with active or convalescent COVID-19. The CDR3 runs from the conserved cysteine through the conserved F or W. The D gene is left open where the match is weak. Size values are once, few and many counts, or a class for expanded clones, and some rows have none.

>TRBD1|.|TRBJ1-1|TRBV7-8
CASSLNRDRLMNTEAFF
TGTGCCAGCAGCCTAAACCGGGACAGACTCATGAACACTGAAGCTTTCTTT
>TRBD2|.|TRBJ2-3|TRBV18
CASSLRIAGGARDTQYF
TGTGCCAGCTCTCTCCGAATAGCGGGAGGGGCCAGAGATACGCAGTATTTT
>TRBD1|.|TRBJ2-7|TRBV28
CASSLGQTYEQYF
TGTGCCAGCAGCTTGGGACAGACCTACGAGCAGTACTTC
>TRBD2|.|TRBJ2-5|TRBV19
CASSIDTTARGLAAGGETQYF
TGTGCCAGTAGTATAGATACTACAGCCCGGGGACTAGCGGCCGGCGGGGAGACCCAGTACTTC
>TRBD2|.|TRBJ2-1|TRBV19
CASSPGTSGSEQFF
TGTGCCAGTAGCCCCGGGACTAGCGGGAGTGAGCAGTTCTTC
>TRBD1|.|TRBJ2-3|TRBV19
CASTDRVETQYF
TGTGCCAGTACCGACAGGGTGGAAACGCAGTATTTT
>.|.|TRBJ2-7|TRBV2
CASREGQSLSYEQYF
TGTGCCAGCAGGGAGGGACAGAGCCTCTCCTACGAGCAGTACTTC
>TRBD1|.|TRBJ1-1|TRBV6-2/TRBV6-3
CASSRQGAGTEAFF
TGTGCCAGCAGTCGCCAGGGGGCTGGAACTGAAGCTTTCTTT
>TRBD2|.|TRBJ2-5|TRBV7-2
CASSLAGGTRETQYF
TGTGCCAGCAGTCTAGCGGGGGGGACTCGGGAGACCCAGTACTTC
>.|.|TRBJ2-3|TRBV28
CASSSTGTQYF
TGTGCCAGCAGTTCCACGGGTACGCAGTATTTT
>TRBD1|.|TRBJ1-1|TRBV5-1
CASSPRRGTDLNTEAFF
TGCGCCAGCAGCCCGCGACGGGGGACAGATTTGAACACTGAAGCTTTCTTT
>.|.|TRBJ1-1|TRBV11-2
CASSLGAPLNTEAFF
TGTGCCAGCAGCTTAGGGGCCCCCTTGAACACTGAAGCTTTCTTT
>TRBD1|.|TRBJ1-1|TRBV25-1
CASSDRTGGVTEAFF
TGTGCCAGCAGTGACCGGACAGGGGGTGTCACTGAAGCTTTCTTT
>.|.|TRBJ2-3|TRBV28
CASMVSVPEQLSTDTQYF
TGTGCCAGCATGGTCAGTGTGCCAGAACAATTAAGCACAGATACGCAGTATTTT
>TRBD1|.|TRBJ2-1|TRBV4-2
CASSPWGQGADEQFF
TGTGCCAGCAGCCCGTGGGGACAGGGGGCAGATGAGCAGTTCTTC
>TRBD2|.|TRBJ2-2|TRBV29-1
CSTTPVWERGTGELFF
TGCAGCACCACCCCCGTGTGGGAGCGGGGCACCGGGGAGCTGTTTTTT
>.|few|TRBJ1-5|TRBV29-1
CSVGHSDSNQPQHF
TGCAGCGTTGGCCACAGTGATAGCAATCAGCCCCAGCATTTT
>.|few|TRBJ1-1|TRBV2
CASSTDTEAFF
TGTGCCAGCAGTACAGACACTGAAGCTTTCTTT
>TRBD1|.|TRBJ1-1|TRBV18
CASSPQGARTEAFF
TGTGCCAGCTCGCCACAGGGGGCGAGGACTGAAGCTTTCTTT
>TRBD2|.|TRBJ2-3|TRBV7-3
CASSTLAGGADTQYF
TGTGCCAGCAGCACACTAGCGGGAGGGGCAGATACGCAGTATTTT
>.|.|TRBJ1-1|TRBV28
CASRFQKRADTEAFF
TGTGCCAGCAGGTTCCAAAAGCGGGCTGACACTGAAGCTTTCTTT
>TRBD1|few|TRBJ1-1|TRBV4-2
CASSHAGTGNTEAFF
TGTGCCAGCAGCCATGCCGGGACAGGGAACACTGAAGCTTTCTTT
>TRBD1|.|TRBJ2-1|TRBV7-7
CASARDRANEQFF
TGTGCCAGCGCCCGGGACAGGGCAAATGAGCAGTTCTTC
>.|.|TRBJ1-3|TRBV4-2
CASSQDPSGGNTIYF
TGTGCCAGCAGCCAAGATCCATCAGGGGGAAACACCATATATTTT
>.|.|TRBJ1-2|TRBV5-1
CASSLAPGNYGYTF
TGCGCCAGCAGCTTGGCCCCAGGGAACTATGGCTACACCTTC
>TRBD1|.|TRBJ1-2|TRBV5-8
CASSQEDRGVRGYTF
TGTGCCAGCAGCCAAGAGGACAGGGGAGTGAGGGGCTACACCTTC
>.|many|TRBJ2-7|TRBV11-2
CASSLLRERPYEQYF
TGTGCCAGCAGCTTATTAAGGGAGCGGCCTTACGAGCAGTACTTC
>.|.|TRBJ2-5|TRBV7-9
CASSPGETQYF
TGTGCCAGCAGCCCCGGGGAGACCCAGTACTTC
>.|.|TRBJ2-2|TRBV6-5
CASTYPGELFF
TGTGCCAGCACCTATCCCGGGGAGCTGTTTTTT
>TRBD1|.|TRBJ1-2|TRBV7-3
CASSHDRGTGYTF
TGTGCCAGCAGCCATGACAGGGGGACTGGCTACACCTTC
>TRBD2|few|TRBJ2-7|TRBV7-3
CASSLPSGRFLYF
TGTGCCAGCAGCTTACCCAGCGGGAGGTTTCTGTACTTC
>TRBD2|.|TRBJ2-3|TRBV28
CASSPPGSGRATDTQYF
TGTGCCAGCAGTCCCCCGGGTAGCGGGAGGGCCACAGATACGCAGTATTTT
>.|.|TRBJ1-1|TRBV30
CAWGSEWEAFF
TGTGCCTGGGGTTCTGAGTGGGAAGCTTTCTTT
>.|.|TRBJ1-2|TRBV10-2
CASSERGGRVFDYGYTF
TGCGCCAGCAGTGAAAGGGGGGGCCGGGTTTTTGACTATGGCTACACCTTC
>.|.|TRBJ1-5|TRBV2
CASSERLRGNQPQHF
TGTGCCAGCAGTGAAAGGCTCCGAGGGAATCAGCCCCAGCATTTT
>.|.|TRBJ2-7|TRBV7-9
CASSLARTHYEQYF
TGTGCCAGCAGCTTAGCGAGGACACACTACGAGCAGTACTTC
>TRBD1|.|TRBJ1-2|TRBV10-3
CALGTGGYGYTF
TGTGCCCTCGGGACAGGCGGCTATGGCTACACCTTC
>.|.|TRBJ2-5|TRBV12-3/TRBV12-4
CASSILETQYF
TGTGCCAGCAGTATCCTGGAGACCCAGTACTTC
>TRBD2|.|TRBJ2-5|TRBV6-5
CASRARGLAGETQYF
TGTGCCAGCAGAGCCAGGGGACTAGCGGGAGAGACCCAGTACTTC
>.|.|TRBJ2-1|TRBV28
CASSLQPGHGRINEQFF
TGTGCCAGCAGTTTACAACCGGGACACGGTCGGATTAATGAGCAGTTCTTC
>.|few|TRBJ2-5|TRBV9
CASSAGGFETQYF
TGTGCCAGCAGCGCTGGGGGGTTCGAGACCCAGTACTTC
>TRBD1|.|TRBJ2-3|TRBV24-1
CATNPGTGTDTQYF
TGTGCCACCAACCCCGGGACAGGCACAGATACGCAGTATTTT
>TRBD1|.|TRBJ1-4|TRBV7-2
CTGANGEKLFF
TGCACAGGGGCAAACGGTGAAAAACTGTTTTTT
>TRBD2|.|TRBJ2-1|TRBV7-3
CASSSSGSRNEQFF
TGTGCCAGCAGCTCGAGCGGGAGTAGGAATGAGCAGTTCTTC
>.|few|TRBJ2-5|TRBV29-1
CSVEAGVETQYF
TGCAGCGTTGAGGCAGGGGTGGAGACCCAGTACTTC
>.|.|TRBJ2-3|TRBV29-1
CSVVSGMGDTQYF
TGCAGCGTTGTTTCGGGGATGGGAGATACGCAGTATTTT
>.|.|TRBJ1-2|TRBV30
CAWSVVQYYGYTF
TGTGCCTGGAGTGTGGTTCAGTACTATGGCTACACCTTC
>TRBD1|.|TRBJ1-3|TRBV6-5
CASRGTGGVGNTIYF
TGTGCCAGCAGGGGGACAGGGGGCGTTGGAAACACCATATATTTT
>TRBD1|.|TRBJ1-2|TRBV19
CASSGQGFGYTF
TGTGCCAGTAGCGGACAGGGGTTCGGCTACACCTTC
>TRBD2|few|TRBJ2-1|TRBV19
CASTMGGSGILWDNEQFF
TGTGCCAGTACCATGGGTGGTAGCGGGATCTTATGGGACAATGAGCAGTTCTTC
>.|.|TRBJ1-1|TRBV29-1
CSVALLGGLYTEAFF
TGCAGCGTTGCGCTACTGGGGGGGCTCTACACTGAAGCTTTCTTT
>TRBD1|.|TRBJ1-2|TRBV28
CASYHHRGGPNGYTF
TGTGCCAGCTACCACCATCGAGGGGGCCCGAATGGCTACACCTTC
>TRBD1|.|TRBJ2-1|TRBV18
CASSPGTGLYNEQFF
TGTGCCAGCTCACCCGGGACAGGGTTATACAATGAGCAGTTCTTC
>.|.|TRBJ2-1|TRBV19
CASRRQVYNEQFF
TGTGCCAGTAGGAGACAGGTCTACAATGAGCAGTTCTTC
>TRBD2|.|TRBJ2-3|TRBV6-1
CASSEPGLADDTQYF
TGTGCCAGCAGTGAACCGGGACTAGCCGACGATACGCAGTATTTT
>.|.|TRBJ2-1|TRBV14
CASSPLGLANNEQFF
TGTGCCAGCAGCCCCTTAGGGCTAGCAAACAATGAGCAGTTCTTC
>.|.|TRBJ2-7|TRBV9
CASSVRLDSYEQYF
TGTGCCAGCAGCGTAAGGCTAGACTCCTACGAGCAGTACTTC